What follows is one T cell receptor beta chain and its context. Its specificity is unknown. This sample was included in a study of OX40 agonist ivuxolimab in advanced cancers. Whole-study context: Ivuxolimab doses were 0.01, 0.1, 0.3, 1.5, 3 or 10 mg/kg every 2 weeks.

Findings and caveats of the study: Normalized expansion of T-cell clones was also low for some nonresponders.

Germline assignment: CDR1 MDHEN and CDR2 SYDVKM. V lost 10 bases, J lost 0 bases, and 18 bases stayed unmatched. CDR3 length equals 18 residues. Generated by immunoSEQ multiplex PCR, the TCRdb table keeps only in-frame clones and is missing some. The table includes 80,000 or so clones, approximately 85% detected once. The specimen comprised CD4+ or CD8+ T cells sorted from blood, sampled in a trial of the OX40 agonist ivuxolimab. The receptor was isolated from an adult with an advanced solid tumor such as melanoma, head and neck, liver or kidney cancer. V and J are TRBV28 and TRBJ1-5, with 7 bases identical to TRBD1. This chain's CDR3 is CATIRHRGRGDSNQPQHF. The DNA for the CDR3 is TGTGCCACCATTAGACACAGGGGTAGAGGCGATAGCAATCAGCCCCAGCATTTT.